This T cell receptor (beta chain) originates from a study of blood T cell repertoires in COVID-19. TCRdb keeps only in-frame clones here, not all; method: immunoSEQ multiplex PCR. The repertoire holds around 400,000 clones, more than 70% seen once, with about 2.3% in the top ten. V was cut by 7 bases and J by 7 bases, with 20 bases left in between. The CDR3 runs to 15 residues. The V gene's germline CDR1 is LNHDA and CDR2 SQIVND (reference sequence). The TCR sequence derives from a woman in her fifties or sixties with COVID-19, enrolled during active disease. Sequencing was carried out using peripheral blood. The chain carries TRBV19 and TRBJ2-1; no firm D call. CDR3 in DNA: TGTGCCAGTACCAAGCAGCGATTGATGATAAATGAGCAGTTCTTC. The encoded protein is CASTKQRLMINEQFF.